This TCR beta chain was observed in a study of shared clonotypes between healthy human individuals. Points from the study as a whole: Estimated richness values were generally larger in naive subsets than in memory subsets.

Trimming took 2 bases from V and 8 from J; bases not matched to a gene: 12. Germline V gene data show CDR1 as SGHNT and CDR2 as YYREEE (reference sequence). CDR3 length: 15 amino acids. In its sample, this clone was seen many times. Its antigen is not identified. The test was conducted at deep level. TCRdb's copy holds only in-frame clones and misses some; the assay was immunoSEQ multiplex PCR. Of roughly 700,000 clones listed, less than 85% were seen once; the top ten hold roughly 1.7%. Sample: memory CD4+ T cells sorted from blood. Subset noted: CD45RA-negative fraction. This TCR came from a woman in her 30s in good health. The genes are TRBV5-4 and TRBJ1-2; 7 bases fit TRBD1. DNA for the CDR3: TGTGCCAGCAGCTTTCTGGACAGGCAAGTCCTAGGCTACACCTTC. This gives the protein CASSFLDRQVLGYTF.